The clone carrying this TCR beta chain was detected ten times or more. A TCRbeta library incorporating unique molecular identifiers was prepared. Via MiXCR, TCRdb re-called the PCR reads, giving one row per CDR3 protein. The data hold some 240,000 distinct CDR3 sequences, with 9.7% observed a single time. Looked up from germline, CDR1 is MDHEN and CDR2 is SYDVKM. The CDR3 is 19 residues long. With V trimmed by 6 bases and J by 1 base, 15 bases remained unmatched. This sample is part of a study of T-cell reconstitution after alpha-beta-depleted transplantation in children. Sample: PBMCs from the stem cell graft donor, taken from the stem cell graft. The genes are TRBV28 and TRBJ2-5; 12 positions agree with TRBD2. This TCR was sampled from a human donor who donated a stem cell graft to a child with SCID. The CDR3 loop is CASSRIPKLAGGFQETQYF. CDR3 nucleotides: TGTGCCAGCAGCCGAATACCGAAACTAGCGGGGGGATTCCAAGAGACCCAGTACTTC.